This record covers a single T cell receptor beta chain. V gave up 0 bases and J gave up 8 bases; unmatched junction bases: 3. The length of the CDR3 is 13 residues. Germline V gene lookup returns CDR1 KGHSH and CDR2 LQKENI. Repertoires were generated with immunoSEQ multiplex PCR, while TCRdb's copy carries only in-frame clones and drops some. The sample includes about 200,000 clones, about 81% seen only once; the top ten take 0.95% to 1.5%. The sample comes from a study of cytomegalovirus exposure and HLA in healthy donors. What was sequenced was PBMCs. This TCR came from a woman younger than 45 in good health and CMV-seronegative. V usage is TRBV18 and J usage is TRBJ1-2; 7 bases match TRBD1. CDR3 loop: CASSPPTGEGYTF. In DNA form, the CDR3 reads TGTGCCAGCTCACCACCTACAGGGGAAGGCTACACCTTC.